This T cell receptor (beta chain) emerged from a study of identical twins. One entry per CDR3 protein results from TCRdb running MiXCR on the 5' RACE reads. The table includes hundreds of thousands of distinct CDR3 sequences, roughly an eighth detected once. This clonotype has more than one count but fewer than ten. The same specimen was also included in a second study, on yellow fever vaccine responses in identical twins.

This receptor was obtained from a woman between 18 and 29 years old in good health. Source material: PBMCs.

CDR3 DNA sequence: TGTGCCACCAACCCCAGCCCTTCTGGCGGACGGTCCTCCTACAATGAGCAGTTCTTC. Translation: CATNPSPSGGRSSYNEQFF. This chain links TRBV11-2 with TRBJ2-1; D is unclear. Germline V lookup: CDR1 SGHAT, CDR2 FQNNGV. Deletions cut 10 bases from V and 0 bases from J, with 28 bases between. The CDR3 runs to 19 residues.